This T cell receptor (beta chain) emerged from a study of T cells in Graves' hyperthyroidism and ophthalmopathy. Findings of the study overall: The authors' 13 V-J model separated ophthalmopathy from stable hyperthyroidism. Most expanded thyroid clonotypes above 0.001 also appeared in blood.

This clonotype has just a few counts. Its target is not known. The investigators amplified TCR beta CDR3 regions from RNA transcripts. TCR CDR3 underwent first-round RT-PCR with the HTBI primer set. One entry per CDR3 protein results from TCRdb running MiXCR on the multiplex PCR reads. Among about 500,000 distinct CDR3 sequences listed, around 50% were seen once. V was trimmed by 8 bases and J by 5 bases, leaving 13 bases between them. Germline V gives CDR1 MNHNS, CDR2 SASEGT. The CDR3 has 12 amino acids. Reasons for excluding patients were uncontrolled infection, other autoimmune disease, pregnancy or lactation. Diagnoses were established using clinical symptoms, serum thyroxine and TRAb, thyroid ultrasound and orbital computed tomography.

Sequencing was carried out using peripheral blood or thyroid tissue (not recorded which). This receptor was identified in an adult woman with Graves' disease, either hyperthyroidism or ophthalmopathy (not recorded which). The V gene is TRBV6-1, the J gene TRBJ2-7, with D possibly being TRBD1 or TRBD2 (6 bases each). CDR3 nucleotides: TGTGCCAGCCGGGACTCAGGGGACGAGCAGTACTTC. Protein: CASRDSGDEQYF.